This TCR beta chain appears in the sequencing data of a study of blood T cell repertoires in COVID-19. Study-level background: The United States, Italy and Spain were the sources of the acute and convalescent COVID-19 samples.

This table comes from immunoSEQ multiplex PCR, and its TCRdb copy is limited to in-frame clones, with some not included. The sample includes roughly 250,000 clones, roughly nine tenths of them seen just once. Germline V gene lookup returns CDR1 SGHNT and CDR2 YENEEA. V was pared by 0 bases and J by 9 bases, with 3 bases between. The CDR3 contains 11 residues. Individuals aged about 18 to 89 years were recruited from approximately 24 US areas. Cohort 3 donors counted as recovered after two negative PCRs, clearance, or resolved symptoms. The sequencing sample was made of PBMCs or T cells enriched from blood (not recorded which). V gene TRBV11-3 combines with J gene TRBJ2-1; D not resolved. The sequence derives from a woman in her 50s who had recovered from COVID-19. Written as DNA, the CDR3 is TGTGCCAGCAGCTTAGACGGTGAGCAGTTCTTC. Amino acids: CASSLDGEQFF.